Each of the 11 T cell receptor beta chains below was sequenced from the same sample in a study of T cell responses to AZD1222 COVID-19 vaccine (dated by TCRdb to 2020 to 2022). This specimen's time point label, interpreted: about 28 days (+/-7) after the second vaccine dose. Libraries were prepared through the immunoSEQ multiplex PCR assay. TCRdb holds this immuneACCESS table with in-frame rearrangements only. Some clones are missing; in checked studies, unresolved V genes explain under half, and the rest has no known cause. This sample holds fewer than 120,000 clones; approximately 90% were observed only once. The ten largest clonotypes hold over 12% of the sample. The starting material was peripheral blood, obtained 28 days after the second AZD1222 dose. Source of these receptors: an adult who received the AZD1222 COVID-19 vaccine.

The genes are TRBV5-1 and TRBJ1-2; the D is unclear. V was cut by 3 bases and J by 7 bases, with 10 bases left in between. This CDR3 comprises 12 residues. Germline-derived CDR1 and CDR2 are SGHRS and YFSETQ. The CDR3 loop reads CASSSDGVGYTF. CDR3 nucleotides: TGCGCCAGCAGCTCGGACGGAGTTGGCTACACCTTC.

V and J are TRBV5-1 and TRBJ2-3; D not certain. Germline values: CDR1 SGHRS, CDR2 YFSETQ. V lost 6 bases and J 3 bases, leaving 11 bases between the germline ends. The CDR3 is 13 amino acids. DNA for the CDR3: TGCGCCAGCACCCCCCCTTCGACAGATACGCAGTATTTT. Translated, it gives CASTPPSTDTQYF.

The chain employs TRBV6-2 or TRBV6-3 and TRBJ1-2, with a tentative D call TRBD1 (5 bases). V shed 2 bases and J shed 1 base, with 14 bases lying between them. Germline V gene sequence: CDR1 MNHEY, CDR2 SVGEGT. This CDR3 is 16 amino acids long. CDR3: CASSYPTLDSNYGYTF. The CDR3 DNA follows: TGTGCCAGCAGTTACCCCACCCTCGACAGTAACTATGGCTACACCTTC.

The J gene is TRBJ2-5, the V gene TRBV7-9, with D hard to call. Trimming stripped 3 bases from V and 2 bases from J, with 1 base between. The CDR3 is 11 residues long. In germline, CDR1 is SEHNR, CDR2 FQNEAQ (reference sequence). CDR3 loop: CASSFQETQYF. In DNA form, the CDR3 reads TGTGCCAGCAGCTTTCAAGAGACCCAGTACTTC.

The rearrangement links TRBV5-5 to TRBJ2-7, with 7 bases aligning to TRBD1. Germline CDR1 and CDR2: SGHKS and YYEKEE (reference sequence). V was clipped by 2 bases and J by 2 bases; unmatched bases: 10. The CDR3 has 16 amino acids. As DNA, the CDR3 is TGTGCCAGCAGCTTTTCAGGGACCAGGGGGACCTACGAGCAGTACTTC. Encoded protein: CASSFSGTRGTYEQYF.

The chain links TRBV10-3 to TRBJ2-7, with 7 bases aligning to TRBD1. Germline lookup yields CDR1 ENHRY and CDR2 SYGVKD. V was pared by 9 bases and J by 6 bases, with 11 bases of the junction left unmatched. The length of the CDR3 is 13 residues. The CDR3 loop is CAITGTEVGEQYF. The CDR3 region has the DNA TGTGCCATTACCGGGACAGAGGTCGGCGAGCAGTACTTC.

V gene TRBV28 combines with J gene TRBJ1-1, with D tentatively TRBD1 (5 bases). The CDR3 is 16 residues long. Per the germline V gene, CDR1 is MDHEN and CDR2 is SYDVKM. Trimming removed 6 bases from V and 1 base from J, with 18 bases in between. CDR3 in amino acids: CASSAWDSTANTEAFF. The CDR3 bases are TGTGCCAGCAGCGCATGGGATTCGACAGCGAACACTGAAGCTTTCTTT.

The chain couples TRBV10-2 to TRBJ1-5; no reliable D call. Germline V CDR1 and CDR2: WSHSY, SAAADI. V was pared by 6 bases and J by 3 bases, with 12 bases between. The length of the CDR3 is 14 residues. DNA for the CDR3: TGCGCCAGCAGCGGTTCAGCAATCAATCAGCCCCAGCATTTT. Protein product: CASSGSAINQPQHF.

The gene calls are TRBV5-1 and TRBJ2-5; a weak D match, TRBD1 (6 bases). The CDR3 is 13 residues long. The germline CDR1 and CDR2 sequences are SGHRS and YFSETQ. Trimming took 2 bases from V and 3 from J, leaving 8 bases between them. The CDR3 is CASSLGTKETQYF. CDR3 nucleotides: TGCGCCAGCAGCTTAGGGACAAAAGAGACCCAGTACTTC.

J is TRBJ2-7 and V is TRBV2, with a weak D call TRBD2 (6 bases). Germline lookup yields CDR1 SNHLY and CDR2 FYNNEI. The CDR3 has 13 residues. The V gene lost 11 bases and the J gene lost 0 bases, with 14 bases spanning the gap. CDR3 DNA: TGTGCCTCCGGGGAGGTCCTCTCCTACGAGCAGTACTTC. Encoded protein: CASGEVLSYEQYF. The full variable domain, rest sourced from reference TRBV2 and TRBJ2-7, is EPEVTQTPSHQVTQMGQEVILRCVPISNHLYFYWYRQILGQKVEFLVSFYNNEISEKSEIFDDQFSVERPDGSNFTLKIRSTKLEDSAMYFCASGEVLSYEQYFGPGTRLTVT.

In this sample, this clone turned up once. At one of its ends the junction is not consistent with the germline gene, which may arise from a read error. V is TRBV7-8 and J is TRBJ1-1; D perhaps matches TRBD1 (6 bases). There are 13 residues in the CDR3. Per germline, CDR1 SGHVS and CDR2 FQNEAQ. CDR3 DNA sequence: TGTGCCAGCAACTTAGAAGGGGGAACTGAAGCTTTCTTT. The encoded protein is CASNLEGGTEAFF. Together with reference TRBV7-8 and TRBJ1-1, the CDR3 gives the full variable domain: GAGVSQSPRYKVAKRGQDVALRCDPISGHVSLFWYQQALGQGPEFLTYFQNEAQLDKSGLPSDRFFAERPEGSVSTLKIQRTQQEDSAVYLCASNLEGGTEAFFGQGTRLTVV.